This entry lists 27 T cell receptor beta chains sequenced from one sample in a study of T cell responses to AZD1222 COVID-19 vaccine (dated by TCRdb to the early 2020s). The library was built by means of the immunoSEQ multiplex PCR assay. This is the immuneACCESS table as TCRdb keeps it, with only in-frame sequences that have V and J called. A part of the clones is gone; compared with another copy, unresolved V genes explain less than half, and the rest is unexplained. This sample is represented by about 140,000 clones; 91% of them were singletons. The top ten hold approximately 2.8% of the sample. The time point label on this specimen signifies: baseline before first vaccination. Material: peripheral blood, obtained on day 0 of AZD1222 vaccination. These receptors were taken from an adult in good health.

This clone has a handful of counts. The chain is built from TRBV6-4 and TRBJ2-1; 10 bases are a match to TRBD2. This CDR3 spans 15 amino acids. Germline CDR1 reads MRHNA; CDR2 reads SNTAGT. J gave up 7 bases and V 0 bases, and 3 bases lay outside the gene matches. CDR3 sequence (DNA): TGTGCCAGCAGTGACTCAGCGGGGGGGATAAATGAGCAGTTCTTC. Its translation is CASSDSAGGINEQFF.

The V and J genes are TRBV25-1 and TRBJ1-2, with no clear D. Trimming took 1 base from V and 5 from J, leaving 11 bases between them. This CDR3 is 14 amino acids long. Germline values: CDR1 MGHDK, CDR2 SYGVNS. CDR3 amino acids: CASSEFRSPYGYTF. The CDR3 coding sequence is TGTGCCAGCAGTGAATTTCGTAGTCCTTATGGCTACACCTTC.

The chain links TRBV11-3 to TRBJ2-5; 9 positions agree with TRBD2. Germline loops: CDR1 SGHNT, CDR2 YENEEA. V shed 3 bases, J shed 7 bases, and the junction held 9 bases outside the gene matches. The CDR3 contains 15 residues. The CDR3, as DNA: TGTGCCAGCAGCTTCCGAGCGGGGGGCCTTGGGACCCAGTACTTC. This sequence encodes CASSFRAGGLGTQYF.

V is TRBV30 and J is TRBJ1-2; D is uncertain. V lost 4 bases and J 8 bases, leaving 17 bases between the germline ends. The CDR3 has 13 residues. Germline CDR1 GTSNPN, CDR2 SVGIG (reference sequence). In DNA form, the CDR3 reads TGTGCCTGGAAGCGGCACGAGGGCGGCGGCTACACCTTC. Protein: CAWKRHEGGGYTF.

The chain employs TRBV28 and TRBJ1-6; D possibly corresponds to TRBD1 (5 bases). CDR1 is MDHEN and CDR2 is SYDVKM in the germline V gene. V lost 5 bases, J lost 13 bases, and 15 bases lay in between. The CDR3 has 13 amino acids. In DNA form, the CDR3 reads TGTGCCAGCAGTCCGACAGTAATTCACCCCCTCCACTTT. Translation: CASSPTVIHPLHF.

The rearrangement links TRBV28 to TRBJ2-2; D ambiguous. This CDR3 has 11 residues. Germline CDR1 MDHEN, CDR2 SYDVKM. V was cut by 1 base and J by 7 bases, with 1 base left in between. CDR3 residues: CASSLFGELFF. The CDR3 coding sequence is TGTGCCAGCAGTTTATTCGGGGAGCTGTTTTTT.

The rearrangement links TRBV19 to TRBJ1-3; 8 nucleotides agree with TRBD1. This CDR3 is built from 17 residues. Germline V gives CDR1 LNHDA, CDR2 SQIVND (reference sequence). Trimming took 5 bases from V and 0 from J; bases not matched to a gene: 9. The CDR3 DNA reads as TGTGCCAGTAGTTCCCTCCGGGACAGGACCTCTGGAAACACCATATATTTT. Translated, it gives CASSSLRDRTSGNTIYF.

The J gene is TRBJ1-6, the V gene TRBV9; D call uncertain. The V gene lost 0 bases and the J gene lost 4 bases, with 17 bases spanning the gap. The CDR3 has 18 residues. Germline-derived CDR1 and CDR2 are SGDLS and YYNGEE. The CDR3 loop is CASSVGGRLDDYNSPLHF. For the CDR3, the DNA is TGTGCCAGCAGCGTAGGTGGGCGCCTCGATGATTATAATTCACCCCTCCACTTT.

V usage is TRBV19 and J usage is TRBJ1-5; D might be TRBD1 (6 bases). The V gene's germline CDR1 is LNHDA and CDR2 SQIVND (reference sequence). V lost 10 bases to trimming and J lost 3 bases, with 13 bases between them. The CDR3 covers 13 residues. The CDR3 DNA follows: TGTGCCACCCAGGACAGACTCAATCAGCCCCAGCATTTT. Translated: CATQDRLNQPQHF.

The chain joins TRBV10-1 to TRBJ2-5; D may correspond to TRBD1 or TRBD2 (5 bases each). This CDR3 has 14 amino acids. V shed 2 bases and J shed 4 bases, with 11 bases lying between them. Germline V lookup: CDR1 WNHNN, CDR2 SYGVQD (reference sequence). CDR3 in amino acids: CASSESFGGETQYF. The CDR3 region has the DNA TGCGCCAGCAGTGAGAGTTTTGGGGGAGAGACCCAGTACTTC.

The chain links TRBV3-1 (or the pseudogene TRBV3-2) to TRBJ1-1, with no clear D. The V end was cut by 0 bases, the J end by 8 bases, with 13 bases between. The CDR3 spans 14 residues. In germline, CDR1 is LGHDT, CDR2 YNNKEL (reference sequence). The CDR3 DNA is TGTGCCAGCAGCCAAGAGCACGGGTTTGGGGAAGCTTTCTTT. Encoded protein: CASSQEHGFGEAFF.

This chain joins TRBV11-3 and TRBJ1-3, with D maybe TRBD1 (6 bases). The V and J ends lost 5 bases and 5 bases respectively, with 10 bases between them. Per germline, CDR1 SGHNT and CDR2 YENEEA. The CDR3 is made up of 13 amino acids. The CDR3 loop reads CASSPGERNTIYF. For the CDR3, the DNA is TGTGCCAGCAGCCCAGGGGAGAGAAACACCATATATTTT.

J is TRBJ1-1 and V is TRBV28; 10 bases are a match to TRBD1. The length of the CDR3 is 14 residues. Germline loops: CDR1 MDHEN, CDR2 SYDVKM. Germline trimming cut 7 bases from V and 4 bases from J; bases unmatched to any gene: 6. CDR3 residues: CASTGQGGFTEAFF. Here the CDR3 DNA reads TGTGCCAGCACAGGACAGGGGGGGTTCACTGAAGCTTTCTTT.

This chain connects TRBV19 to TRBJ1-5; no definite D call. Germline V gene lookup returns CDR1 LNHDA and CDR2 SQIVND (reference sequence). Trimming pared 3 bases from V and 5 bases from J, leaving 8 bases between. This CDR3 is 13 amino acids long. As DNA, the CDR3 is TGTGCCAGTAGTATGGTCCTAGATCAGCCCCAGCATTTT. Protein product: CASSMVLDQPQHF.

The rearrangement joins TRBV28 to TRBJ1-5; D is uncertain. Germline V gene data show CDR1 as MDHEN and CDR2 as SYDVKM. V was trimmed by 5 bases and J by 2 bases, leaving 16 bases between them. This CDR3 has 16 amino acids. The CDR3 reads CASSPIRYGGNQPQHF. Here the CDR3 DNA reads TGTGCCAGCAGTCCGATCCGATACGGGGGCAATCAGCCCCAGCATTTT.

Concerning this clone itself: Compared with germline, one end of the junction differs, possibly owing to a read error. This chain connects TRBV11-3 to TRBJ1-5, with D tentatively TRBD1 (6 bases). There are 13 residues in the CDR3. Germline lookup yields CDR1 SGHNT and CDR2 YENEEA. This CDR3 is CASSLDRNQPQHF. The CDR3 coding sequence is TGTGCCAGCAGCCTAGACAGGAATCAGCCCCAGCATTTT.

The CDR3 DNA sequence: TGTGCCTGGAGTGTATTTGGGTTTCCCTCCTACGAGCAGTACTTC. Translating it yields CAWSVFGFPSYEQYF. V and J are TRBV30 and TRBJ2-7; D gene ambiguous. V lost 0 bases to trimming and J lost 0 bases, with 12 bases between them. The CDR3 consists of 15 residues. Germline CDR1 and CDR2: GTSNPN and SVGIG (reference sequence). The full variable domain, completed using reference TRBV30 and TRBJ2-7, is SQTIHQWPATLVQPVGSPLSLECTVEGTSNPNLYWYRQAAGRGLQLLFYSVGIGQISSEVPQNLSASRPQDRQFILSSKKLLLSDSGFYLCAWSVFGFPSYEQYFGPGTRLTVT.

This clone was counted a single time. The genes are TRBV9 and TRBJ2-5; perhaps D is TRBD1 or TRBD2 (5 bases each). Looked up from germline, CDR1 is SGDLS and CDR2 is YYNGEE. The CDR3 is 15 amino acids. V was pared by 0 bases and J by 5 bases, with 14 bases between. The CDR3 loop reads CASSVEGRDLETQYF. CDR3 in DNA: TGTGCCAGCAGCGTAGAGGGAAGGGACCTCGAGACCCAGTACTTC.

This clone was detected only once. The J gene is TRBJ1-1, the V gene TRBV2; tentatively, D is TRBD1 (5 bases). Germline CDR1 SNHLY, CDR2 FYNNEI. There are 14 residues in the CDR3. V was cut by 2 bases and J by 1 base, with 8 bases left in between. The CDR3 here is CASSELGGNTEAFF. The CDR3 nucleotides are TGTGCCAGCAGTGAACTTGGGGGGAACACTGAAGCTTTCTTT.

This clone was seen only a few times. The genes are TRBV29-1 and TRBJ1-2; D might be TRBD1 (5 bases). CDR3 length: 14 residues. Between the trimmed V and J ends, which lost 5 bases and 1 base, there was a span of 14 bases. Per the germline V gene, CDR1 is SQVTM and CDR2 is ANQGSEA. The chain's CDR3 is CSVLMGPLNYGYTF. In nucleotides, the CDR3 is TGCAGCGTTTTGATGGGACCTCTTAACTATGGCTACACCTTC. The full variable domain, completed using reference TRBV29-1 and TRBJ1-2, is SAVISQKPSRDICQRGTSLTIQCQVDSQVTMMFWYRQQPGQSLTLIATANQGSEATYESGFVIDKFPISRPNLTFSTLTVSNMSPEDSSIYLCSVLMGPLNYGYTFGSGTRLTVV.

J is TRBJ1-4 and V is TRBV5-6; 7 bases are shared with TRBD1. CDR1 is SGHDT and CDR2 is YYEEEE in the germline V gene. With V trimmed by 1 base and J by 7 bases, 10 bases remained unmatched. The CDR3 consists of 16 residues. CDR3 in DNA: TGTGCCAGCAGCTTGTTCCCAAGGGGGCTTGGTGAAAAACTGTTTTTT. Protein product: CASSLFPRGLGEKLFF.

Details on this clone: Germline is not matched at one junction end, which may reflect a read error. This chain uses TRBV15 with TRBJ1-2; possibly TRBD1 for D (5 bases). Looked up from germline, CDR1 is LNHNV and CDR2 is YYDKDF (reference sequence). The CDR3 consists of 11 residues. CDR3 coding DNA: TGTGCCACCAGCAGAGAAGGGGTTGGCCTCTTC. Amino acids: CATSREGVGLF.

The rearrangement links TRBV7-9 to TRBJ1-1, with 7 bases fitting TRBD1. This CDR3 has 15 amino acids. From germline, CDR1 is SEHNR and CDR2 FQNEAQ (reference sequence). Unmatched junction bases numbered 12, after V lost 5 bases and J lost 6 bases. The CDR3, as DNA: TGTGCCAGCAGCCCCCTTCGGGACAGATCGTCTGAAGCTTTCTTT. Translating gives CASSPLRDRSSEAFF.

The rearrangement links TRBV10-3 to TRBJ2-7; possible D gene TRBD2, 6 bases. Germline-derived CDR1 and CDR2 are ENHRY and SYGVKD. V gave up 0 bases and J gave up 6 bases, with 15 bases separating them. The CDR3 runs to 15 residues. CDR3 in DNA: TGTGCCATCAGTGAGTCGCTTTTGTTGGGAGGCGAGCAGTACTTC. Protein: CAISESLLLGGEQYF.

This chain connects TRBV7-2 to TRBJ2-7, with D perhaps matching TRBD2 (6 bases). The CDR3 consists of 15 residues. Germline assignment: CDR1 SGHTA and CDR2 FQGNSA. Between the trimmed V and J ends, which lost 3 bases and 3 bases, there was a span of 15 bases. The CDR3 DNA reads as TGTGCCAGCAGCTTTGCGGGGACGGCGTTCTACGAGCAGTACTTC. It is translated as CASSFAGTAFYEQYF.

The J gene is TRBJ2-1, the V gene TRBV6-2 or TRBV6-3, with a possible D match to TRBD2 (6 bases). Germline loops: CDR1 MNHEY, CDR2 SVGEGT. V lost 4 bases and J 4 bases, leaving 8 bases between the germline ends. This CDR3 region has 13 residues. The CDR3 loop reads CASSWDFYNEQFF. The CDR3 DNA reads TGTGCCAGCAGTTGGGACTTTTACAATGAGCAGTTCTTC.

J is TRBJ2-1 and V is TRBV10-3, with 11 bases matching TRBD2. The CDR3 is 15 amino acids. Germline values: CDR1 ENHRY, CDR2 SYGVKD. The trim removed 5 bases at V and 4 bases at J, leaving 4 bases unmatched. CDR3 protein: CAISSGLADYNEQFF. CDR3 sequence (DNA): TGTGCCATCAGTTCGGGACTAGCGGATTACAATGAGCAGTTCTTC.